These T cell receptor beta chains were read from a single sample in a study of vaccination effects on CD4 cells after COVID-19. For these TCRs, the target antigens are not known. TCRdb's table, derived via immunoSEQ multiplex PCR, lists solely in-frame clones and lacks some. Here the sample spans about 46,000 clones, 60% to 80% being singletons. The sample consisted of CD4+ T cells from PBMCs cultured without peptide, taken before COVID-19 vaccination. The receptor source for this set is a human donor who had a prior SARS-CoV-2 infection. The CDR3 runs from the conserved cysteine through the conserved F or W. Each record gives: V gene, D gene, J gene, CDR3 protein. The D gene is left open where the match is weak.

TRBV20-1	-	TRBJ1-1	CSAPDGVEAFF
TRBV7-9	TRBD1	TRBJ2-7	CASSTNRGPHEQYF
TRBV30	-	TRBJ2-7	CASEGFSSYEQYF
TRBV2	TRBD1	TRBJ1-1	CASRDRGYLNTEAFF
TRBV5-6	-	TRBJ2-3	CASSRDKSTDTQYF
TRBV21-1	-	TRBJ1-5	CASSNPWKGGNQPQHF
TRBV7-2	TRBD1	TRBJ2-6	CASSQGVDGANVLTF
TRBV18	-	TRBJ2-7	CASSPASGEQYF
TRBV24-1	-	TRBJ1-5	CATSDGQGSRQPQHF
TRBV25-1	-	TRBJ1-3	CASSDQITGNTIYF
TRBV6-6	TRBD1	TRBJ1-6	CASSQRQGSNSPLHF
TRBV5-8	TRBD2	TRBJ2-5	CASSPLAGGYQETQYF
TRBV4-1	-	TRBJ1-5	CASSQDSLNQPQHF
TRBV6-2/TRBV6-3	-	TRBJ2-5	CASSQHRRETQYF
TRBV2	-	TRBJ1-5	CASGWETGRAPGSQPQHF
TRBV5-1	-	TRBJ2-2	CASSFGGPNTGELFF
TRBV3-1/TRBV3-2	-	TRBJ2-1	CASSPRGSTQFF
TRBV7-2	-	TRBJ2-4	CASSNSRAQNIQYF
TRBV30	-	TRBJ1-1	CAWTVEGGTEAFF
TRBV2	TRBD1	TRBJ2-7	CASRRDRHDYEQYF
TRBV6-5	TRBD2	TRBJ2-7	CASRRLATSEQYF
TRBV24-1	-	TRBJ2-1	CATSDLPGRMYNEQFF
TRBV30	-	TRBJ2-7	CAWSSVRGLTNSYEQYF
TRBV18	TRBD2	TRBJ2-1	CASSPPSGERIEQFF
TRBV2	-	TRBJ1-5	CASSRGQPQHF
TRBV3-1/TRBV3-2	-	TRBJ1-5	CASSQDWGNQPQHF
TRBV11-3	-	TRBJ2-7	CASSGSGRVPGEQYF
TRBV28	-	TRBJ1-4	CASSPVPTREKLFF
TRBV5-1	-	TRBJ2-1	CASSQTPSYNEQFF
TRBV5-1	-	TRBJ2-7	CASSLDWAYEQYF
TRBV28	-	TRBJ2-7	CASSSPGTPPYEQYF
TRBV29-1	-	TRBJ1-1	CSVDLGTEAFF
TRBV6-6	-	TRBJ2-7	CASSYDSTPDYEQYF
TRBV6-6	TRBD1	TRBJ2-5	CASSYPGQGQETQYF
TRBV4-2	-	TRBJ1-2	CASSQDVRNNYGYTF
TRBV7-6	-	TRBJ2-1	CASSLGGLSVNEQFF
TRBV7-2	-	TRBJ2-7	CASSQAPDLSYEQYF
TRBV6-4	-	TRBJ1-3	CASSDSGLAQTGRKDSGNTIYF
TRBV5-1	-	TRBJ2-7	CASRQGGSYEQYF
TRBV15	-	TRBJ2-5	CATSRGGQGETQYF
TRBV28	-	TRBJ2-3	CASSRVGKDTQYF
TRBV5-4	-	TRBJ2-5	CASSSRTLETQYF
TRBV10-2	-	TRBJ2-3	CASLDLSDSTQYF
TRBV12-3/TRBV12-4	-	TRBJ1-1	CASSLMNTEAFF
TRBV11-1	-	TRBJ2-2	CASRQGAGELFF
TRBV2	TRBD2	TRBJ2-1	CASSVERGLSNEQFF
TRBV29-1	TRBD2	TRBJ2-7	CSVCTSGSEEQYF
TRBV9	-	TRBJ1-2	CASSNRPWGGIGYGYTF
TRBV3-1/TRBV3-2	-	TRBJ2-5	CASSQYGVGQGGGETQYF
TRBV10-3	-	TRBJ2-5	CAISALSRQGRETQYF
TRBV2	TRBD2	TRBJ2-5	CASTNILAGVETQYF